The 13 T cell receptor beta chains below come from one sample, sequenced in a study of cytomegalovirus exposure and HLA in healthy donors. Primers included in the PCR were 60 Vbeta and 13 Jbeta primers. TCRdb's table, derived via immunoSEQ multiplex PCR, lists solely in-frame clones and lacks some. The sample yields around 140,000 clones, over 70% seen once. The sample comprised PBMCs. The receptor source for this set is a woman between 40 and 50 years old in good health and CMV-seronegative.

This clone came up a few times. The chain is built from TRBV6-5 and TRBJ2-7; D unclear. V dropped 0 bases and J dropped 2 bases, with 14 bases sitting between them. Germline-derived CDR1 and CDR2 are MNHEY and SVGAGI. The length of the CDR3 is 16 residues. The chain's CDR3 is CASSYSTPLRTYEQYF. The CDR3 nucleotides read TGTGCCAGCAGTTACTCGACACCCCTCCGCACCTACGAGCAGTACTTC.

Turning to this clone: The sample has other DNA sequences that encode this CDR3 too. The rearrangement uses TRBV5-6 and TRBJ2-7; D is perhaps TRBD2 (7 bases). The V end was cut by 0 bases, the J end by 2 bases, with 12 bases between. The CDR3 contains 15 residues. Per germline, CDR1 SGHDT and CDR2 YYEEEE. The CDR3 spells CASSLGGLAAYEQYF. The CDR3, as DNA: TGTGCCAGCAGCTTGGGGGGGCTAGCGGCCTACGAGCAGTACTTC.

This clone was picked up a small number of times. J is TRBJ1-1 and V is TRBV5-1; 8 nucleotides match TRBD1. J gave up 1 base and V 2 bases, and 4 bases lay outside the gene matches. Germline assignment: CDR1 SGHRS and CDR2 YFSETQ. The CDR3 has 15 residues. The CDR3 reads CASSLQGGGNTEAFF. The CDR3 region has the DNA TGCGCCAGCAGCTTACAGGGGGGCGGGAACACTGAAGCTTTCTTT.

The chain recombines TRBV6-4 with TRBJ2-7; the match to TRBD1 covers 9 bases. Trimming at V came to 6 bases and at J to 4 bases, leaving 10 bases not matched to a gene. CDR3 length equals 15 residues. From germline, CDR1 is MRHNA and CDR2 SNTAGT. In nucleotides, the CDR3 is TGTGCCAGCAGCACGCAAAGCGGGACAGGGTACGAGCAGTACTTC. As protein: CASSTQSGTGYEQYF.

V is TRBV13 and J is TRBJ1-6; D is undetermined. CDR1 is PRHDT, CDR2 FYEKMQ, per germline (reference sequence). The CDR3 is 17 residues long. Trimming took 3 bases from V and 7 from J, leaving 19 bases between them. The CDR3 bases are TGTGCCAGCAGCTTTGGTCCGGAACTAGGAGGGAATTCACCCCTCCACTTT. Protein product: CASSFGPELGGNSPLHF. Full variable domain (missing parts from reference TRBV13 and TRBJ1-6): AAGVIQSPRHLIKEKRETATLKCYPIPRHDTVYWYQQGPGQDPQFLISFYEKMQSDKGSIPDRFSAQQFSDYHSELNMSSLELGDSALYFCASSFGPELGGNSPLHFGNGTRLTVT.

The rearrangement joins TRBV5-1 to TRBJ1-2; 7 bases are a match to TRBD1. This CDR3 has 15 amino acids. Losses at the gene ends were 4 bases for V and 2 bases for J; bases not matched to a gene: 8. Germline loops: CDR1 SGHRS, CDR2 YFSETQ. The CDR3 reads CASSRTGQENYGYTF. In DNA form, the CDR3 reads TGCGCCAGCAGCCGGACAGGCCAAGAAAACTATGGCTACACCTTC.

The J gene is TRBJ1-1, the V gene TRBV7-2, with D uncertain. CDR3 size: 13 residues. Germline V gene lookup returns CDR1 SGHTA and CDR2 FQGNSA. Trimming removed 5 bases from V and 6 bases from J, with 13 bases in between. The CDR3 region is CASSPLHAAEAFF. CDR3 coding DNA: TGTGCCAGCAGCCCCCTTCATGCAGCTGAAGCTTTCTTT.

The chain employs TRBV4-2 and TRBJ2-7; 10 positions agree with TRBD2. The CDR3 consists of 17 residues. V lost 4 bases, J lost 0 bases, and 9 bases stayed unmatched. Germline lookup yields CDR1 LGHNA and CDR2 YNFKEQ. CDR3 sequence (DNA): TGTGCCAGCAGCCTAGACTCCCTAGCGGGGGACTCCTACGAGCAGTACTTC. Its protein is CASSLDSLAGDSYEQYF.

A remark on this clone: At the DNA level, this CDR3 is encoded by other sequences in the same sample as well. The V and J genes are TRBV29-1 and TRBJ2-7; maybe TRBD1 (5 bases). The CDR3 spans 16 residues. The germline V gene encodes CDR1 SQVTM and CDR2 ANQGSEA. V was trimmed by 6 bases and J by 0 bases, leaving 21 bases between them. The CDR3 nucleotides are TGCAGCGTCGTAGATTCCTCAGGGATGAGCTCCTACGAGCAGTACTTC. Residues: CSVVDSSGMSSYEQYF.

The rearrangement links TRBV6-5 to TRBJ1-3; no definite D call. The germline V and J ends were trimmed by 2 bases and 3 bases, with 5 bases remaining between them. This CDR3 spans 13 amino acids. Germline V lookup: CDR1 MNHEY, CDR2 SVGAGI. The CDR3 loop reads CASSYGGGNTIYF. The CDR3 nucleotides read TGTGCCAGCAGTTACGGAGGTGGAAACACCATATATTTT.

The chain employs TRBV7-9 and TRBJ2-7; 11 bases fit TRBD1. V lost 5 bases and J lost 2; bases outside the gene matches: 5. The CDR3 spans 15 residues. CDR1 is SEHNR, CDR2 FQNEAQ, per germline (reference sequence). The CDR3 nucleotides are TGTGCCAGCAGCGGATGGGACAGGGGGACCTACGAGCAGTACTTC. Protein sequence: CASSGWDRGTYEQYF.

The V and J genes are TRBV27 and TRBJ1-5; no clear D. In germline, CDR1 is MNHEY, CDR2 SMNVEV (reference sequence). V was clipped by 2 bases and J by 2 bases, with 13 bases between them. The CDR3 is made up of 16 amino acids. For the CDR3, the DNA is TGTGCCAGCAGTTTAAAGTTTTGGGAGGGCAATCAGCCCCAGCATTTT. Residues: CASSLKFWEGNQPQHF.

This clone was picked up a small number of times. The chain joins TRBV2 to TRBJ1-5, with TRBD1 as a possible D gene (5 bases). This CDR3 is 16 amino acids long. The germline V gene encodes CDR1 SNHLY and CDR2 FYNNEI. V dropped 8 bases and J dropped 3 bases, with 20 bases sitting between them. CDR3 loop: CASRHDGGGTNQPQHF. The CDR3 DNA reads TGTGCCAGCCGCCATGACGGGGGGGGTACCAATCAGCCCCAGCATTTT.